What follows is one TCR beta chain and its context. This record belongs to a study of technical replicates of blood from several donors. Generated by immunoSEQ multiplex PCR, the TCRdb table keeps only in-frame clones and is missing some. The table records about 88,000 clones, under 95% of them present only once. CDR3 length: 15 amino acids. J gave up 4 bases and V 3 bases, and 2 bases lay outside the gene matches. Germline lookup yields CDR1 SEHNR and CDR2 FQNEAQ (reference sequence). The receptor was isolated from a human donor in good health. V and J are TRBV7-9 and TRBJ2-3, with 12 bases fitting TRBD2. The specimen sequenced was T cells isolated from PBMCs. In nucleotides, the CDR3 is TGTGCCAGCAGCTTTCTAGCGGGAGGGCCAGATACGCAGTATTTT. Its protein is CASSFLAGGPDTQYF.